This is a list of T cell receptor beta chains from one sample in a study of cytomegalovirus exposure and HLA in healthy donors. Profiling relied on immunoSEQ multiplex PCR, and the TCRdb table lists in-frame clones only, not all of them. Counted here are over 150,000 clones, under 80% occurring once; the ten biggest clones make up roughly 13%. The sample comprised PBMCs. The receptors were gathered from a woman aged 50 to 65 in good health and CMV-seropositive. CDR3s include the opening cysteine and the closing phenylalanine or tryptophan. D genes are given only for firm matches. Expanded clones are given a class, and other clones once, few, many or no size at all.

J: TRBJ2-1
D: TRBD2
size: NA
V: TRBV27
CDR3: CASSPRLAGGPNEQFF
DNA: TGTGCCAGCAGTCCTCGACTAGCGGGGGGCCCCAATGAGCAGTTCTTC

J: TRBJ2-1
D: NA
size: NA
V: TRBV19
CDR3: CASSIRGGSYNEQFF
DNA: TGTGCCAGTAGTATAAGGGGGGGCTCCTACAATGAGCAGTTCTTC

J: TRBJ1-4
D: NA
size: NA
V: TRBV2
CDR3: CASRYNSGVTFF
DNA: TGTGCCAGCAGGTATAACAGCGGAGTGACGTTTTTT

J: TRBJ2-7
D: NA
size: NA
V: TRBV9
CDR3: CASSVVDSSYEQYF
DNA: TGTGCCAGCAGCGTAGTGGACTCTTCCTACGAGCAGTACTTC

J: TRBJ2-1
D: TRBD1
size: NA
V: TRBV6-5
CDR3: CASSYETGVNEQFF
DNA: TGTGCCAGCAGTTACGAGACAGGGGTCAATGAGCAGTTCTTC

J: TRBJ2-3
D: NA
size: once
V: TRBV18
CDR3: CASSPNQWGADTQYF
DNA: TGTGCCAGCTCACCAAACCAATGGGGGGCAGATACGCAGTATTTT

J: TRBJ2-2
D: NA
size: few
V: TRBV4-2
CDR3: CASSQAGELFF
DNA: TGTGCCAGCAGCCAAGCGGGGGAGCTGTTTTTT

J: TRBJ1-1
D: NA
size: once
V: TRBV6-6
CDR3: CASRVTGNTEAFF
DNA: TGTGCCAGCAGAGTGACAGGGAACACTGAAGCTTTCTTT

J: TRBJ2-3
D: TRBD2
size: NA
V: TRBV6-1
CDR3: CASSEMGGIPDTQYF
DNA: TGTGCCAGCAGTGAAATGGGGGGGATCCCAGATACGCAGTATTTT

J: TRBJ1-2
D: NA
size: few
V: TRBV5-1
CDR3: CASSSGQPGNYGYTF
DNA: TGCGCCAGCAGCAGCGGACAGCCCGGTAACTATGGCTACACCTTC

J: TRBJ1-6
D: NA
size: few
V: TRBV4-1
CDR3: CASSLLAGVTRISPLHF
DNA: TGCGCCAGCAGCCTTCTCGCAGGGGTGACACGGATTTCACCCCTCCACTTT

J: TRBJ1-1
D: NA
size: NA
V: TRBV18
CDR3: CASSRTENTEAFF
DNA: TGTGCCAGCTCACGGACAGAAAACACTGAAGCTTTCTTT

J: TRBJ2-3
D: TRBD2
size: few
V: TRBV18
CDR3: CASSPRSGGAPTDTQYF
DNA: TGTGCCAGCTCACCCCGTTCCGGGGGGGCCCCCACAGATACGCAGTATTTT

J: TRBJ1-1
D: NA
size: NA
V: TRBV7-3
CDR3: CASSPLGTDTEAFF
DNA: TGTGCCAGCAGCCCCCTGGGGACTGACACTGAAGCTTTCTTT

J: TRBJ1-6
D: TRBD1
size: NA
V: TRBV2
CDR3: CASQQTTGGYSPLHF
DNA: TGTGCCAGCCAACAAACCACAGGGGGCTATTCACCCCTCCACTTT

J: TRBJ2-1
D: NA
size: NA
V: TRBV2
CDR3: CASSAVSIYNEQFF
DNA: TGTGCCAGCAGTGCAGTGTCGATTTACAATGAGCAGTTCTTC

J: TRBJ1-4
D: NA
size: NA
V: TRBV9
CDR3: CASSVGSRFNEKLFF
DNA: TGTGCCAGCAGCGTAGGGAGCAGATTTAATGAAAAACTGTTTTTT

J: TRBJ2-5
D: NA
size: NA
V: TRBV5-6
CDR3: CASSFRQVWQETQYF
DNA: TGTGCCAGCAGCTTTCGGCAGGTGTGGCAAGAGACCCAGTACTTC

J: TRBJ1-5
D: TRBD1
size: few
V: TRBV4-1
CDR3: CASSPQGAGGNQPQHF
DNA: TGCGCCAGCAGCCCACAGGGGGCTGGCGGCAATCAGCCCCAGCATTTT

J: TRBJ2-7
D: NA
size: few
V: TRBV5-6
CDR3: CASSLNGGYGEQYF
DNA: TGTGCCAGCAGCTTGAACGGAGGGTATGGTGAGCAGTACTTC

J: TRBJ2-5
D: TRBD2
size: NA
V: TRBV6-1
CDR3: CASSIAGEVKTQYF
DNA: TGTGCCAGCAGTATAGCGGGGGAAGTGAAGACCCAGTACTTC

J: TRBJ2-3
D: TRBD2
size: NA
V: TRBV7-9
CDR3: CASRPPSGGTDTQYF
DNA: TGTGCCAGCAGACCACCTAGCGGGGGCACAGATACGCAGTATTTT